This TCR beta chain was recorded in a study of blood T cells in healthy people across ages (dated by TCRdb to 2013 to 2016). With respect to the entire study: In model experiments, template switching captured about one uniquely barcoded TCR beta cDNA molecule for every two T cells. Using deep sequencing normalized with unique cDNA molecular identifiers, the study measured how TCR beta repertoire diversity changes with age. Donors were grouped into four age groups: young (average roughly 17 years), middle-aged (around 39), aged (about 60) and long-lived (approximately 81). Donors of different ages were randomly distributed across sequencing lanes to avoid experimental bias. Two additional independent replicas of 1 million unique cDNA reads from the same blood draw were analyzed for two donors (one aged 18 to 30 and one aged 80 or older). Study-wide findings and limitations: Because donor CMV infection status was unknown, age-related changes in expanded clonotypes were potentially confounded. Bulk unsorted PBMC profiling prevented conclusive comparison of naive and antigen-experienced compartments. Estimates of total diversity based on one million sequenced T cells were considered lower bounds and underestimates. Observed TCR beta diversity per million T cells fell roughly linearly with age, and a significant reduction was already apparent by age roughly 40. Observed TCR beta diversity correlated strongly with the percentage of naive T cells measured by flow cytometry. Compared with the aged group, more naive CD4+ T cells, fewer expanded clones and increased TCR diversity were shown by the long-lived group, suggesting age selection.

This clonotype has ten or more counts. What antigen it recognizes has not been identified. The record has no base qualities; no much larger clone is one base away. The approximately 40 donors, aged 6 to 90 years, were systemically healthy Caucasian individuals from Russia. Each donor gave around 9 milliliters of peripheral blood, collected into EDTA-treated Vacutainer tubes. Ficoll-Paque density-gradient centrifugation was used to isolate PBMCs, with at least 6.5 million per sample. Total RNA was extracted from PBMCs with Trizol reagent, with at least 5.5 micrograms obtained per sample. Naive CD45RAhigh/CD27high T cell percentages were measured by flow cytometry on a PBMC aliquot from every donor. Library generation was performed with 5' RACE. Sequencing relied on an Illumina HiSeq 2500. A second PCR of about 6 to 12 cycles was run with a J-beta primer mix and a sample-barcoded 5' primer. A unique molecular identifier was introduced onto each TCR beta cDNA molecule by a template-switch 5' adaptor carrying 12 random nucleotides. Each sample yielded at least 3 million CDR3-containing paired-end reads. All of the RNA was converted into first-strand cDNA using the Mint cDNA synthesis kit, with a TRBC-specific oligonucleotide serving as the primer. All cDNA was treated with uracil-DNA glycosylase and then went through a first 18-cycle PCR with the universal primers M1SS and BC2_uni_R. The source study handled its data this way. For normalization, 1 million high-quality reads, each with a distinct molecular identifier, were randomly selected from each sample. Reads with shared molecular identifiers were discarded instead of being binned into consensus sequences. MiTCR, set to a Q25 quality threshold and the strictest error-elimination algorithm, was used for CDR3 identification, clonotype clustering and error correction. Lower-bound total TCR beta diversity was estimated with a nonparametric unseen species model using Euler transformation. TCRdb reran the public reads through fastp at Q25 and MiXCR, keeping productive beta chains. Each CDR3 protein appears once, grouped with its most common genes and DNA. TCRdb assigned the V and J calls; the authors' analysis was not used. For this sample the table gives about 640,000 distinct CDR3 sequences, of which about 30% were detected only once. The top ten clones comprise 15% to 19% of the sample.

The V and J ends are trimmed by 4 bases and 6 bases, leaving 23 bases between them. Reading from cysteine to phenylalanine, the CDR3 counts 17 amino acids. The only DNA kept is the CDR3, 51 bases in frame from the first base. The germline V gene specifies KGHSH as CDR1 and LQKENI as CDR2. The chain is made from TRBV18 and TRBJ2-3; no D segment can be confidently identified. Sequencing was carried out using blood. The sequence was collected from a woman aged 80 or over in good health. The CDR3 in this case is CASSQISTTIQMDTQYF. The DNA reads as follows: TGTGCCAGCTCACAGATTTCGACCACGATTCAGATGGATACGCAGTATTTT. With the rest looked up from the reference TRBV18 and TRBJ2-3 genes rather than sequenced, the full variable domain is NAGVMQNPRHLVRRRGQEARLRCSPMKGHSHVYWYRQLPEEGLKFMVYLQKENIIDESGMPKERFSAEFPKEGPSILRIQQVVRGDSAAYFCASSQISTTIQMDTQYFGPGTRLTVL.